Following are 10 T cell receptor beta chains from one sample sequenced in a study of cytomegalovirus exposure and HLA in healthy donors. A multiplex PCR was run with 60 Vbeta primers and 13 Jbeta primers. Method: immunoSEQ multiplex PCR; TCRdb's copy keeps in-frame clones and lacks some. This table has some 110,000 clones, around 78% appearing once. Sequencing was performed on PBMCs. These receptors came from a man in his sixties in good health and CMV-seropositive.

This clone showed up just once. The same CDR3 also results from other DNA sequences found in this sample. J is TRBJ2-5 and V is TRBV14; tentatively, D is TRBD2 (5 bases). Trimming removed 6 bases from V and 2 bases from J, with 10 bases in between. The CDR3 consists of 13 residues. Germline V gene sequence: CDR1 SGHDN, CDR2 FVKESK. The CDR3 bases are TGTGCCAGCAGTCGAGGGCTGCAAGAGACCCAGTACTTC. It encodes CASSRGLQETQYF.

About this clone itself: A read error may account for a junction end that differs from germline. V is TRBV7-7 and J is TRBJ2-5; possibly TRBD1 for D (6 bases). This CDR3 has 16 residues. CDR1 and CDR2 from the germline V gene are SSHAT and FNYEAQ (reference sequence). The CDR3 DNA reads TGTGCTAGCAGCTTAGATCACCGGGACAACCAAGAGACCCAGTACTTC. Translated, it gives CASSLDHRDNQETQYF. The whole variable domain, filled in from reference TRBV7-7 and TRBJ2-5, reads GAGVSQSPRYKVTKRGQDVTLRCDPISSHATLYWYQQALGQGPEFLTYFNYEAQPDKSGLPSDRFSAERPEGSISTLTIQRTEQRDSAMYRCASSLDHRDNQETQYFGPGTRLLVL.

The CDR3 loop is CASSLRWGGITDTQYF. Written as DNA, the CDR3 is TGTGCCAGCAGCTTAAGGTGGGGGGGAATCACAGATACGCAGTATTTT. The chain has TRBV7-9 and TRBJ2-3; TRBD2 matches 7 bases. J gave up 2 bases and V 2 bases, and 7 bases lay outside the gene matches. The germline gives CDR1 SEHNR, CDR2 FQNEAQ (reference sequence). CDR3 length: 16 residues.

The chain carries TRBV27 and TRBJ2-1, with D maybe TRBD1 (5 bases). The CDR3 is 13 residues long. The germline V and J ends were trimmed by 3 bases and 3 bases, with 6 bases remaining between them. Germline CDR1 is MNHEY and CDR2 is SMNVEV (reference sequence). The CDR3 here is CASSLDNYNEQFF. CDR3 DNA sequence: TGTGCCAGCAGTTTGGACAACTACAATGAGCAGTTCTTC.

The rearrangement joins TRBV6-5 to TRBJ1-5; D is ambiguous. Trimming took 6 bases from V and 4 from J, leaving 10 bases between them. Germline V gives CDR1 MNHEY, CDR2 SVGAGI. This CDR3 region has 13 residues. The CDR3 here is CASRPSVNQPQHF. In nucleotides, the CDR3 is TGTGCCAGCAGGCCGTCGGTTAATCAGCCCCAGCATTTT.

The rearrangement links TRBV5-4 to TRBJ2-3; 13 nucleotides align to TRBD2. With V trimmed by 5 bases and J by 6 bases, 6 bases remained unmatched. CDR3 size: 15 residues. CDR1 SGHNT and CDR2 YYREEE come from the germline V gene (reference sequence). CDR3 sequence: CASRTGTSGADTQYF. CDR3 nucleotides: TGTGCCAGCAGAACCGGGACTAGCGGGGCCGATACGCAGTATTTT.

The CDR3 bases are TGCGCCAGCAGCCAAGACATGACTAGCGGGTCGGAGACCCAGTACTTC. As protein: CASSQDMTSGSETQYF. This chain connects TRBV4-1 to TRBJ2-5; 10 nucleotides match TRBD2. CDR3 length equals 16 residues. The V gene's germline CDR1 is MGHRA and CDR2 YSYEKL. V was pared by 0 bases and J by 5 bases, with 6 bases of the junction left unmatched.

The chain employs TRBV7-2 and TRBJ2-7, with 10 bases that match TRBD2. J lost 2 bases, V lost 5 bases, and 6 bases had no gene match. The CDR3 has 15 amino acids. Germline CDR1 SGHTA, CDR2 FQGNSA. Here the CDR3 DNA reads TGTGCCAGCAGCCACACACTAGCGGGGCCCTACGAGCAGTACTTC. Amino acid sequence: CASSHTLAGPYEQYF. Variable domain in full (rest from reference TRBV7-2 and TRBJ2-7): GAGVSQSPSNKVTEKGKDVELRCDPISGHTALYWYRQSLGQGLEFLIYFQGNSAPDKSGLPSDRFSAERTGGSVSTLTIQRTQQEDSAVYLCASSHTLAGPYEQYFGPGTRLTVT.

This clone was seen a few times. The chain recombines TRBV29-1 with TRBJ2-7; 10 bases match TRBD1. The CDR3 runs 14 residues. The V and J ends lost 4 bases and 4 bases, in that order; junction bases with no gene match: 7. Germline lookup yields CDR1 SQVTM and CDR2 ANQGSEA. CDR3 nucleotides: TGCAGCGTTGTTGAGACAGGGGGCCGGTACGAGCAGTACTTC. Translating gives CSVVETGGRYEQYF.

The V gene is TRBV5-4, the J gene TRBJ2-5, with TRBD1 matching 8 bases. Germline V gene sequence: CDR1 SGHNT, CDR2 YYREEE (reference sequence). The ends lost 0 bases at V and 5 bases at J; junction bases unmatched: 9. This CDR3 is built from 16 residues. The DNA of the CDR3 is TGTGCCAGCAGCTTGGGAGGGACAGGATCCAGGGAGACCCAGTACTTC. Translated, it gives CASSLGGTGSRETQYF.